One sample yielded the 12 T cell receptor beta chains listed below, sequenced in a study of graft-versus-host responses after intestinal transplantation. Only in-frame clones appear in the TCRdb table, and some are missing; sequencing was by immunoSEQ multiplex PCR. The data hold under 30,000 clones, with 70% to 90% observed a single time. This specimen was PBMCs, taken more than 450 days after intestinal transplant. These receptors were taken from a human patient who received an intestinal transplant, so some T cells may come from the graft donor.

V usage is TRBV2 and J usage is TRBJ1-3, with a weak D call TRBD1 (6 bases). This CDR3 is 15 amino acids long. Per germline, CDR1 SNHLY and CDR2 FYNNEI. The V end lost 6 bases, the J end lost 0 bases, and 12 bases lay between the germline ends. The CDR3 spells CASSLEGGSGNTIYF. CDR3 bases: TGTGCCAGCAGCCTAGAGGGGGGCTCTGGAAACACCATATATTTT.

CDR3 protein: CASSSGTSEFYEQYF. The CDR3 DNA follows: TGTGCCAGTAGTAGCGGGACTAGCGAGTTCTACGAGCAGTACTTC. The J gene is TRBJ2-7, the V gene TRBV19; 10 bases match TRBD2. Trimming cost V 4 bases and J 3 bases; bases outside gene matches: 6. Germline lookup yields CDR1 LNHDA and CDR2 SQIVND (reference sequence). The CDR3 consists of 15 residues.

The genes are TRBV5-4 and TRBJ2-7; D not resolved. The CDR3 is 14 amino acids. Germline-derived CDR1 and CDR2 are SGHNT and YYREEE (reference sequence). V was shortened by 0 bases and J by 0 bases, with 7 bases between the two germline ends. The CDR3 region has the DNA TGTGCCAGCAGCTTGGGGGTCAGCTCCTACGAGCAGTACTTC. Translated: CASSLGVSSYEQYF. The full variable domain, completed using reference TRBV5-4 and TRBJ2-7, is ETGVTQSPTHLIKTRGQQVTLRCSSQSGHNTVSWYQQALGQGPQFIFQYYREEENGRGNFPPRFSGLQFPNYSSELNVNALELDDSALYLCASSLGVSSYEQYFGPGTRLTVT.

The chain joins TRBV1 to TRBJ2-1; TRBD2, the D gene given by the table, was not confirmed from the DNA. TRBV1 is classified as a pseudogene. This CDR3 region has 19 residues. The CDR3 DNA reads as TGCACCAGCAGCCTTGGACTAGCGGGAGGGCCTCTCCCCTTTTCTGAGCAGTTCTTC. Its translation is CTSSLGLAGGPLPFSEQFF.

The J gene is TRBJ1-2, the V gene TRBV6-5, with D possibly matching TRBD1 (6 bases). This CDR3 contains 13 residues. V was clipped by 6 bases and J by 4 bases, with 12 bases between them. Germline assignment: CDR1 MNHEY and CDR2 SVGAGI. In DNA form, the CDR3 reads TGTGCCAGCAGCAATCAGGGGCGCTATGGCTACACCTTC. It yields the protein CASSNQGRYGYTF.

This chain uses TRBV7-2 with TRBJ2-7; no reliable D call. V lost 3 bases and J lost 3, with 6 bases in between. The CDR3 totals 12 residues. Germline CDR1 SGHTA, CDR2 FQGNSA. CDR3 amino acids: CASSFLVYEQYF. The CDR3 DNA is TGTGCCAGCAGCTTTCTGGTCTACGAGCAGTACTTC. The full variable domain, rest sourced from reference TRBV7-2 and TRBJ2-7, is GAGVSQSPSNKVTEKGKDVELRCDPISGHTALYWYRQSLGQGLEFLIYFQGNSAPDKSGLPSDRFSAERTGGSVSTLTIQRTQQEDSAVYLCASSFLVYEQYFGPGTRLTVT.

The CDR3 spells CASSIQLAETYEQYF. CDR3 sequence (DNA): TGTGCCAGTAGTATTCAGCTAGCGGAGACCTACGAGCAGTACTTC. The gene calls are TRBV19 and TRBJ2-7, with TRBD2 matching over 7 bases. Germline V gene lookup returns CDR1 LNHDA and CDR2 SQIVND (reference sequence). V lost 3 bases, J lost 2 bases, and 7 bases stayed unmatched. CDR3 size: 15 residues.

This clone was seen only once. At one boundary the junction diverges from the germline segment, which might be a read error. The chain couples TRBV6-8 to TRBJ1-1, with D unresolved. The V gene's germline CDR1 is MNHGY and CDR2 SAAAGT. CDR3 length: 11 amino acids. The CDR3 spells CTSITPAEAFF. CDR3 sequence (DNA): TGTACCAGCATCACGCCAGCTGAAGCTTTCTTT.

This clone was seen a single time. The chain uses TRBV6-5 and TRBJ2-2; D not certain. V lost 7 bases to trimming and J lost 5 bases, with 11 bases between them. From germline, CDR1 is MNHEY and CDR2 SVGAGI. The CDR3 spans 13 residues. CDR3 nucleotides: TGTGCCAGCACCACTGAGTATACCGGGGAGCTGTTTTTT. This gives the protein CASTTEYTGELFF.

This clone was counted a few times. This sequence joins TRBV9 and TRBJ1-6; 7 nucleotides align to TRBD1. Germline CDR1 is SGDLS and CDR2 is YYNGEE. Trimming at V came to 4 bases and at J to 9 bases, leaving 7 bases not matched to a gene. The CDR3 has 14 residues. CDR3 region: CASSISGGGSPLHF. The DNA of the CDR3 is TGTGCCAGCAGCATTTCAGGGGGGGGTTCACCCCTCCACTTT.

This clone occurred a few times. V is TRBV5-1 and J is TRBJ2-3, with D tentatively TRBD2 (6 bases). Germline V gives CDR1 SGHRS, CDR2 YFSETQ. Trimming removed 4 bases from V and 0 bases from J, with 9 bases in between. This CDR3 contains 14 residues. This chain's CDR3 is CASSPGRSTDTQYF. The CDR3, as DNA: TGCGCCAGCAGCCCGGGGAGGAGCACAGATACGCAGTATTTT. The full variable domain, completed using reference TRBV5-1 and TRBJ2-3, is KAGVTQTPRYLIKTRGQQVTLSCSPISGHRSVSWYQQTPGQGLQFLFEYFSETQRNKGNFPGRFSGRQFSNSRSEMNVSTLELGDSALYLCASSPGRSTDTQYFGPGTRLTVL.

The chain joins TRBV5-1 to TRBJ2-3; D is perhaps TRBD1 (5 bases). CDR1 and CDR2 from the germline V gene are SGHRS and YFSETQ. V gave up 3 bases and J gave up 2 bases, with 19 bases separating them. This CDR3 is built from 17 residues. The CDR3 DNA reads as TGCGCCAGCAGCTCCTGGAAGGTTCAGGGAACCACAGATACGCAGTATTTT. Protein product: CASSSWKVQGTTDTQYF.